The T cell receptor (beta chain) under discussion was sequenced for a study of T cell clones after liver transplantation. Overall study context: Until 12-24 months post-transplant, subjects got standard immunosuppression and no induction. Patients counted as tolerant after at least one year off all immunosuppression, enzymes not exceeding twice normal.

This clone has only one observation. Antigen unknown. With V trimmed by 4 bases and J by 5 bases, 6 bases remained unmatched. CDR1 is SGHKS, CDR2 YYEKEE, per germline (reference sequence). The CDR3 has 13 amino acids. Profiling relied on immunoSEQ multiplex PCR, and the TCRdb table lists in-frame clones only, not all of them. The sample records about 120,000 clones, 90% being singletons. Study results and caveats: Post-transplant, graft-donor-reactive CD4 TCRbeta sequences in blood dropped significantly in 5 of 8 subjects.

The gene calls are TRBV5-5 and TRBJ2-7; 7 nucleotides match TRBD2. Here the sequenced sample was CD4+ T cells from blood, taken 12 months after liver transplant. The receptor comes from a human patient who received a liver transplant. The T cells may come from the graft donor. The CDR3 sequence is CASSRGGANEQYF. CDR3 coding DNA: TGTGCCAGCAGCCGGGGAGGGGCCAACGAGCAGTACTTC.